This is a list of T cell receptor beta chains from one sample in a study of T cell repertoires in cytomegalovirus infection. Using its own MiXCR run on the reads, TCRdb lists one record per CDR3 protein. The table lists about 700,000 distinct CDR3 sequences, around 30% of them singletons. For these TCRs, the target antigens are not known. This specimen consisted of cultured PBMCs, obtained from culture after CMV antigen stimulation. Receptors were obtained from a human donor in good health (CMV status not recorded). Some clones in this sample may be carry-over from other donors' samples. Each CDR3 is given with its conserved first and last residue. The D gene is left open where the match is weak. Clone sizes are given selectively: once, few, many, or a class where the clone is expanded.

TRBV4-1	NA	TRBJ1-2	NA	CASSQDAGGINYGYTF	TGCGCCAGCAGCCAAGATGCGGGGGGGATTAACTATGGCTACACCTTC
TRBV30	NA	TRBJ1-5	few	CAWNLGANQPQHF	TGTGCCTGGAATTTAGGGGCTAATCAGCCCCAGCATTTT
TRBV9	NA	TRBJ2-5	NA	CASSVGDEGRETQYF	TGTGCCAGCAGCGTAGGAGATGAAGGGCGAGAGACCCAGTACTTC
TRBV7-2	TRBD2	TRBJ2-7	many	CASSSRPASGWSSYEQYF	TGTGCCAGCAGCTCCCGCCCGGCTAGCGGGTGGAGCTCCTACGAGCAGTACTTC
TRBV7-8	NA	TRBJ2-6	many	CASSSRPGANVLTF	TGTGCCAGCAGCTCCCGACCTGGGGCCAACGTCCTGACTTTC
TRBV6-2/TRBV6-3	NA	TRBJ2-1	NA	CASSWGGREQFF	TGTGCCAGCAGTTGGGGCGGAAGAGAGCAGTTCTTC
TRBV15	NA	TRBJ2-5	NA	CATSRDRRETQYF	TGTGCCACCAGCAGAGATCGGCGGGAGACCCAGTACTTC
TRBV11-2	NA	TRBJ2-2	few	CASWAGELFF	TGTGCCAGCTGGGCCGGGGAGCTGTTTTTT
TRBV5-1	NA	TRBJ2-3	NA	CASSLDRVNTQYF	TGCGCCAGCAGCTTGGACAGGGTGAATACGCAGTATTTT
TRBV7-8	NA	TRBJ2-1	few	CASSSRTGRVNEQFF	TGTGCCAGCAGCTCCCGGACAGGGAGGGTCAATGAGCAGTTCTTC
TRBV27	TRBD2	TRBJ2-5	few	CASSPGLAGKETQYF	TGTGCCAGCAGTCCGGGACTAGCGGGGAAAGAGACCCAGTACTTC
TRBV27	NA	TRBJ1-1	few	CASSKLGRKNTEAFF	TGTGCCAGCTCAAAGTTGGGAAGGAAGAACACTGAAGCTTTCTTT
TRBV11-2	NA	TRBJ1-6	NA	CASSFKTGGNSPLHF	TGTGCCAGCAGCTTCAAGACGGGAGGGAATTCACCCCTCCACTTT
TRBV27	TRBD2	TRBJ2-1	NA	CASSFAGGDNEQFF	TGTGCCAGCAGTTTCGCGGGAGGGGACAATGAGCAGTTCTTC
TRBV7-8	NA	TRBJ2-7	many	CASSLAPQGRYEQYF	TGTGCCAGCAGCTTAGCCCCCCAGGGTCGCTACGAGCAGTACTTC
TRBV6-1	NA	TRBJ1-1	NA	CASSVRGLNTEAFF	TGTGCCAGCAGTGTTAGGGGCCTTAACACTGAAGCTTTCTTT
TRBV9	NA	TRBJ1-1	few	CASSAGEDSPKGTEAFF	TGTGCCAGCAGCGCGGGAGAGGACAGCCCGAAAGGAACTGAAGCTTTCTTT
TRBV15	TRBD2	TRBJ2-3	NA	CATSSPPVAGGDTDTQYF	TGTGCCACCAGCAGCCCCCCTGTGGCGGGGGGAGACACAGATACGCAGTATTTT
TRBV20-1	NA	TRBJ2-1	NA	CSATSGYYEQFF	TGCAGTGCCACGAGCGGTTACTATGAGCAGTTCTTC
TRBV11-2	NA	TRBJ1-6	few	CASSLPGGFPPLHF	TGTGCCAGCAGCTTACCGGGGGGTTTTCCACCCCTCCACTTT
TRBV5-6	NA	TRBJ1-5	few	CASSLEGQTDSNQPQHF	TGTGCCAGCAGCTTGGAGGGGCAGACGGATAGCAATCAGCCCCAGCATTTT
TRBV19	NA	TRBJ1-1	few	CAIRGRDTEAFF	TGTGCTATACGGGGCCGGGACACTGAAGCTTTCTTT
TRBV27	TRBD2	TRBJ2-3	few	CASTSRERSDTQYF	TGTGCCAGCACTTCGCGGGAGAGGTCAGATACGCAGTATTTT
TRBV11-2	TRBD2	TRBJ2-1	NA	CASSGGAGARYNEQFF	TGTGCCAGCAGCGGGGGAGCGGGAGCTAGGTACAATGAGCAGTTCTTC
TRBV12-3/TRBV12-4	TRBD1	TRBJ2-3	NA	CASSLTTYRTGKDTQYF	TGTGCCAGCAGTCTCACCACTTATCGGACAGGGAAGGATACGCAGTATTTT
TRBV12-3/TRBV12-4	NA	TRBJ2-3	NA	CASSFFSRGSTDTQYF	TGTGCCAGCAGTTTCTTTTCGCGCGGTAGCACAGATACGCAGTATTTT
TRBV4-1	NA	TRBJ1-5	once	CASSQVQITSNQPQHF	TGCGCCAGCAGCCAAGTGCAGATAACTAGCAATCAGCCCCAGCATTTT
TRBV7-9	TRBD1	TRBJ1-1	NA	CASSPFGEDRGRFNTEAFF	TGTGCCAGCAGCCCCTTCGGGGAAGACAGGGGACGTTTTAACACTGAAGCTTTCTTT
TRBV12-3/TRBV12-4	NA	TRBJ1-3	NA	CASSWGRPEDTIYF	TGTGCCAGCAGCTGGGGGCGGCCGGAGGACACCATATATTTT
TRBV2	NA	TRBJ2-1	NA	CASKVDLADEQFF	TGTGCCAGCAAGGTAGACCTTGCTGATGAGCAGTTCTTC
TRBV7-2	NA	TRBJ2-1	NA	CASSLVVQQFF	TGTGCCAGCAGCTTAGTCGTACAGCAGTTCTTC
TRBV19	NA	TRBJ2-4	few	CASSWGPLAKNIQYF	TGTGCCAGTAGTTGGGGGCCTTTAGCCAAAAACATTCAGTACTTC
TRBV20-1	TRBD2	TRBJ2-5	NA	CSARTAGGPSETQYF	TGCAGTGCTAGAACAGCGGGAGGGCCGTCAGAGACCCAGTACTTC
TRBV6-8	NA	TRBJ1-2	NA	CASSYSGYAGMANYGYTF	TGTGCCAGCAGTTACTCGGGTTACGCGGGGATGGCTAACTATGGCTACACCTTC
TRBV24-1	TRBD2	TRBJ2-1	few	CATSDGGGDEQFF	TGTGCCACCAGTGATGGGGGGGGGGATGAGCAGTTCTTC
TRBV6-1	NA	TRBJ1-1	few	CASRENHWDTEAFF	TGTGCCAGCAGGGAGAACCATTGGGACACTGAAGCTTTCTTT
TRBV12-5	TRBD2	TRBJ2-3	NA	CASGPTLGTSESTDTQYF	TGTGCTAGTGGTCCGACTCTTGGGACTAGCGAGAGCACAGATACGCAGTATTTT